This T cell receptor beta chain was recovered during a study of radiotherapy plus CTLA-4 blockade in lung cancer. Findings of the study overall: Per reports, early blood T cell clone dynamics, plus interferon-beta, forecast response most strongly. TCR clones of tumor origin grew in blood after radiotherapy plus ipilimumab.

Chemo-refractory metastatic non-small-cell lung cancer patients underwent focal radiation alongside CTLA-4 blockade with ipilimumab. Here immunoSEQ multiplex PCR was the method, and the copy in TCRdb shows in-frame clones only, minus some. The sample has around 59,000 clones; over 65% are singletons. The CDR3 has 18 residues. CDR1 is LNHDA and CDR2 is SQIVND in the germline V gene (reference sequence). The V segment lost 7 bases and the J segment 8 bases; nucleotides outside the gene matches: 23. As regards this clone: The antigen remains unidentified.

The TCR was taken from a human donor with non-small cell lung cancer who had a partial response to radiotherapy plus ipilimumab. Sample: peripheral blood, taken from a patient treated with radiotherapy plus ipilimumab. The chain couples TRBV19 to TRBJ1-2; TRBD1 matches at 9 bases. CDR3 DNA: TGTGCCAGTACTACCTTCGTCCTGGGACAGGGTACCCCCGTCGGCTACACCTTC. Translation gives CASTTFVLGQGTPVGYTF.